This TCR beta chain derives from a study of beta chain features in type 1 diabetes (dated by TCRdb to between 2017 and 2018). In terms of the full investigation: Mean age, gender distribution, total cell number and subset yield did not differ between patients and healthy donors. A total of roughly 100 million sorted cells were examined across all samples, and the number of cells per subset was strongly correlated with RNA yield. The study compared the TCRB repertoires of sorted circulating CD4+ T cell subsets in recently diagnosed type 1 diabetes patients with those in matched healthy donors. Regulatory and stem cell-like memory subsets were obtained from only 8 patients and roughly 8 healthy donors, while naive and central memory subsets were obtained from all 30 or so donors. What the research found in general, with its limitations: Type 1 diabetes patients showed a moderate but significant shortening of TCRB CDR3 length in all four CD4+ subsets. At VDJ recombination sites, type 1 diabetes patients had fewer insertions and more deleted nucleotides, which implies abnormalities in thymic rearrangement. Sequencing cDNA rather than genomic DNA could over-represent highly expressing activated cells, although activation and CD3 levels did not differ between groups. Naive, central memory and regulatory TCRB repertoires appeared to be more alike among patients than among healthy donors. Shorter templates might be favored by PCR, yet because patient and control samples were amplified and corrected together, any such skew would affect both groups equally. HLA sub-analyses involved small numbers of individuals, so any influence of HLA type on TCRB rearrangement remained unresolved.

About this clone itself: No cognate antigen has been identified for it. No much larger clone exists at a distance of one base, and base qualities are not known.

Each donor gave one peripheral blood draw, averaging approximately 120 mL, which was collected into heparinised tubes. Naive, central memory, regulatory and stem cell-like memory CD4+ T cells were sorted on a BD FACSAria II using a panel including CD45RO, CCR7, CD25, CD127, CD95 and CD27. A purity above 98% was achieved for all sorted populations. Right away, PBMCs were isolated by Lymphoprep density gradient centrifugation and were stained directly, with no culture step. To minimize batch effects, samples were stained and sorted in pairs, one healthy donor with one patient per experiment. CDR1 and CDR2 (SGHVS, FQNEAQ) derive from the germline V gene. The CDR3 runs 16 amino acids, cysteine and phenylalanine included. Left in the record is the CDR3 DNA by itself, 48 bases read in frame from the first base. A distance of 23 bases separates the germline ends of V and J, which lose 5 bases and 9 bases respectively.

All of the isolated RNA was reverse transcribed with the High Capacity cDNA Reverse Transcription Kit, so expressed TCRB transcripts were sequenced. Naive, central memory and regulatory T cell samples underwent deep immunoSEQ sequencing, averaging about 3.5 million total reads per sample. Sorted cells were lysed in RLT buffer, and RNA was extracted using DNase-treated RNeasy Micro or Mini kits according to cell number. To prevent cross-contamination, each cell subset was processed individually, whereas patient and healthy donor samples were processed jointly. The immunoSEQ multiplex PCR was used to amplify TCRB sequences from cDNA, generating 87-bp fragments that spanned the CDR3 region. Sequencing of the amplicons was performed on the Illumina HiSeq platform. The paper's processing steps were these. PCR bias was corrected computationally using synthetic template baselines, and reads within Hamming distance 2 were collapsed, with unmergeable singletons discarded. Reads were aligned to IMGT to assign V, D and J genes, CDR3 length, and insertions or deletions at six rearrangement sites. Within each subset, clonotype counts were normalized to sorted cell number, after which true diversity and Gini coefficients were computed with the tcR R package. The overlap coefficient, calculated on TCRB nucleotide sequences, was used to quantify repertoire sharing. Out-of-frame TCRB sequences from naive cells were analyzed to stand in for the pre-selection repertoire. TCRdb's version of the immuneACCESS table is confined to in-frame rearrangements and falls short of the full clone set. An unresolved V gene accounts for under half of the shortfall where checked; the remainder is of unknown origin. That table furnishes V, J and clone size, whereas the DNA furnished D and trimming. In all, the sample holds around 430,000 clones, and approximately 30% of those were seen once. The ten top clones hold roughly 0.066% of the sample.

The sample comprised naive CD4+ T cells from blood. The cell subset or site label for this specimen denotes: true naive CD4+ T cells. The TCR originated in a young man in good health. In this chain, TRBV7-8 is recombined with TRBJ2-1; TRBD1 could be the D gene, as 6 bases match. The CDR3 has the sequence CASSRNRDRPLREQFF. The nucleotide sequence reads TGTGCCAGCAGCCGTAACCGAGACAGGCCCTTGCGTGAGCAGTTCTTC.